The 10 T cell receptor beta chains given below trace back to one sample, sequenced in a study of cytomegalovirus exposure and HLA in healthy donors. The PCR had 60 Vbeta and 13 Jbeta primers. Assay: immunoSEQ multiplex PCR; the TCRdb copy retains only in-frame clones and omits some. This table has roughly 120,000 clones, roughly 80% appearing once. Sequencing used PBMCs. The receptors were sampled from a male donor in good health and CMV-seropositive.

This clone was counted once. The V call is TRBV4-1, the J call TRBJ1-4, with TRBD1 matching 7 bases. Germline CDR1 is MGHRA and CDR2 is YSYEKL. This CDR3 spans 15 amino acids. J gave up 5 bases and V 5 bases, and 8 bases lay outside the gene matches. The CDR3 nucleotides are TGCGCCAGCAGCGGGTTGTGGGACAGCAATGAAAAACTGTTTTTT. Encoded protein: CASSGLWDSNEKLFF.

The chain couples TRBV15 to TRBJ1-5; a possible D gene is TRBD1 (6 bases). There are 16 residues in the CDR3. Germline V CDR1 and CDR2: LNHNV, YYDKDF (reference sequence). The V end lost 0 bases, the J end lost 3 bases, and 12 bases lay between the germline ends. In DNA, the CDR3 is TGTGCCACCAGCAGAGACCTAGGACAGAACAATCAGCCCCAGCATTTT. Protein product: CATSRDLGQNNQPQHF.

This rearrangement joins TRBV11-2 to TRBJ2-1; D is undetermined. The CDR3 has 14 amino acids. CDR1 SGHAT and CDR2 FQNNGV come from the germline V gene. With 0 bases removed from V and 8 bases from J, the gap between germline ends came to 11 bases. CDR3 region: CASSLDEALHEQFF. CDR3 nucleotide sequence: TGTGCCAGCAGCTTAGATGAAGCTTTACATGAGCAGTTCTTC.

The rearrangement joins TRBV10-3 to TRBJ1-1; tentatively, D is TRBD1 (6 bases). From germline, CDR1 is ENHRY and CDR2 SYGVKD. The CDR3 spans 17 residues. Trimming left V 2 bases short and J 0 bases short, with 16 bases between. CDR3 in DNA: TGTGCCATCAGTGAGACGGGTAGGCAGGGGATGAACACTGAAGCTTTCTTT. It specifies CAISETGRQGMNTEAFF.

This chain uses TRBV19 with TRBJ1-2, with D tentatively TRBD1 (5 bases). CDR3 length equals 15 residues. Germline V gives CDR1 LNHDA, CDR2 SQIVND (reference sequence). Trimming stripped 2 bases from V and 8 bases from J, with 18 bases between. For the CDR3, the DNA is TGTGCCAGTAGTATATACCATTCCGACAGCTCGGGCTACACCTTC. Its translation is CASSIYHSDSSGYTF.

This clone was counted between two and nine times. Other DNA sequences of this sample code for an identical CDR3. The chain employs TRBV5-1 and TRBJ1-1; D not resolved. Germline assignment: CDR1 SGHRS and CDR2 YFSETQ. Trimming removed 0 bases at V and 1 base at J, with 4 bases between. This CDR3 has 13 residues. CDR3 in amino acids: CASSLAGNTEAFF. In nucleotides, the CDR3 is TGCGCCAGCAGCTTGGCCGGGAACACTGAAGCTTTCTTT.

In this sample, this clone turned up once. CDR3 amino acids: CASSPDKGVYNEQFF. The CDR3 DNA reads TGTGCCAGCAGCCCTGACAAGGGGGTCTACAATGAGCAGTTCTTC. V and J are TRBV7-9 and TRBJ2-1; tentatively, D is TRBD1 (6 bases). Trimming removed 5 bases at V and 3 bases at J, with 14 bases between. CDR3 length: 15 residues. The germline gives CDR1 SEHNR, CDR2 FQNEAQ (reference sequence).

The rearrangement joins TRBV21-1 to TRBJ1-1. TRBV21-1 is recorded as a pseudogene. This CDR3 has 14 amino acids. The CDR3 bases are TGTGCCAGCAGCACCTGGGGGGTAGACACTGAAGCTTTCTTT. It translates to CASSTWGVDTEAFF.

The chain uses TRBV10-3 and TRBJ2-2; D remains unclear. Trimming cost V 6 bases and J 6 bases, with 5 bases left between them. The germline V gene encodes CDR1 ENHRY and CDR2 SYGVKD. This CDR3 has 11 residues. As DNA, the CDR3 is TGTGCCATCAGCCAGGCCGGGGAGCTGTTTTTT. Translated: CAISQAGELFF.

This CDR3 is CASSADLGHPQLFYEQYF. CDR3 in DNA: TGTGCCAGCAGCGCTGATCTGGGCCACCCTCAGCTTTTCTACGAGCAGTACTTC. The V call is TRBV2, the J call TRBJ2-7; D not resolved. Looked up from germline, CDR1 is SNHLY and CDR2 is FYNNEI. V was cut by 6 bases and J by 3 bases, with 27 bases left in between. The length of the CDR3 is 18 residues.